This is a list of T cell receptor beta chains from one sample in a study of cytomegalovirus exposure and HLA in healthy donors. Sequencing was performed with immunoSEQ multiplex PCR; in TCRdb, only in-frame clones are kept and a portion is missing. The sample includes about 130,000 clones, roughly 80% of them seen just once. Sequencing was done on a sample of PBMCs. The receptors originated from a woman in her thirties or forties in good health and CMV-seronegative. CDR3s include the opening cysteine and the closing phenylalanine or tryptophan. Fields, in order: CDR3 protein, CDR3 DNA, clone size, J gene, V gene, D gene. D genes are given only for firm matches. Clone size is not always given. Where it is, it says once, few, many or a class for expanded clones.

cdr3_aa: CASSSTSGSYEQYF; cdr3_nt: TGTGCCAGCAGCTCGACTAGCGGCTCCTACGAGCAGTACTTC; clone_size: -; j_call: TRBJ2-7; v_call: TRBV7-9; d_call: TRBD2
cdr3_aa: CASSPQTLNEQFF; cdr3_nt: TGTGCCAGCAGCCCCCAGACACTTAATGAGCAGTTCTTC; clone_size: once; j_call: TRBJ2-1; v_call: TRBV7-2; d_call: -
cdr3_aa: CASSPQGTKLKNNSPLHF; cdr3_nt: TGTGCCAGCAGCCCCCAGGGGACAAAATTGAAGAATAATTCACCCCTCCACTTT; clone_size: -; j_call: TRBJ1-6; v_call: TRBV2; d_call: -
cdr3_aa: CASRSWTGGNTEAFF; cdr3_nt: TGTGCCAGCAGATCCTGGACAGGGGGGAACACTGAAGCTTTCTTT; clone_size: -; j_call: TRBJ1-1; v_call: TRBV2; d_call: TRBD1
cdr3_aa: CASSSYLGSQPQHF; cdr3_nt: TGTGCCAGCAGCTCCTATTTAGGGAGTCAGCCCCAGCATTTT; clone_size: -; j_call: TRBJ1-5; v_call: TRBV7-2; d_call: -
cdr3_aa: CASSEGANTEAFF; cdr3_nt: TGTGCCAGCAGTGAAGGAGCGAACACTGAAGCTTTCTTT; clone_size: -; j_call: TRBJ1-1; v_call: TRBV6-1; d_call: -
cdr3_aa: CASSPSGINYGYTF; cdr3_nt: TGTGCCAGCAGCCCCTCGGGGATCAACTATGGCTACACCTTC; clone_size: -; j_call: TRBJ1-2; v_call: TRBV5-4; d_call: -
cdr3_aa: CASRSGTGSEQPQHF; cdr3_nt: TGCGCCAGCAGATCCGGGACAGGCTCTGAACAGCCCCAGCATTTT; clone_size: -; j_call: TRBJ1-5; v_call: TRBV5-1; d_call: TRBD1
cdr3_aa: CASSYSHSGGASEQFF; cdr3_nt: TGTGCCAGCAGTTACTCGCACAGCGGGGGGGCCTCTGAGCAGTTCTTC; clone_size: -; j_call: TRBJ2-1; v_call: TRBV6-5; d_call: TRBD2
cdr3_aa: CASSLGPDNEQFF; cdr3_nt: TGTGCCAGCAGCTTAGGGCCAGACAATGAGCAGTTCTTC; clone_size: -; j_call: TRBJ2-1; v_call: TRBV7-9; d_call: -
cdr3_aa: CASSAGQLNTEAFF; cdr3_nt: TGTGCCAGCAGCGCAGGACAGCTTAACACTGAAGCTTTCTTT; clone_size: -; j_call: TRBJ1-1; v_call: TRBV9; d_call: -
cdr3_aa: CASSLGTSGRNEQFF; cdr3_nt: TGTGCCAGCAGCCTCGGGACTAGCGGGAGAAATGAGCAGTTCTTC; clone_size: -; j_call: TRBJ2-1; v_call: TRBV27; d_call: TRBD2
cdr3_aa: CASRVQQNTEAFF; cdr3_nt: TGTGCCAGCAGAGTACAGCAGAACACTGAAGCTTTCTTT; clone_size: once; j_call: TRBJ1-1; v_call: TRBV2; d_call: -
cdr3_aa: CSVEGGYTEAFF; cdr3_nt: TGCAGCGTTGAAGGAGGTTATACTGAAGCTTTCTTT; clone_size: -; j_call: TRBJ1-1; v_call: TRBV29-1; d_call: -
cdr3_aa: CASSVGSKLNYGYTF; cdr3_nt: TGTGCCAGCAGCGTAGGAAGTAAGCTTAACTATGGCTACACCTTC; clone_size: -; j_call: TRBJ1-2; v_call: TRBV9; d_call: -
cdr3_aa: CASSVGQGGNTEAFF; cdr3_nt: TGTGCCAGCAGCGTTGGACAGGGGGGGAACACTGAAGCTTTCTTT; clone_size: -; j_call: TRBJ1-1; v_call: TRBV9; d_call: TRBD1
cdr3_aa: CASGLITGYNEQFF; cdr3_nt: TGTGCTAGTGGTTTGATCACAGGTTACAATGAGCAGTTCTTC; clone_size: -; j_call: TRBJ2-1; v_call: TRBV12-5; d_call: -
cdr3_aa: CASSVGGYTEAFF; cdr3_nt: TGTGCCAGCAGCGTAGGAGGCTACACTGAAGCTTTCTTT; clone_size: -; j_call: TRBJ1-1; v_call: TRBV9; d_call: -
cdr3_aa: CASVTANYGYTF; cdr3_nt: TGTGCCAGTGTGACAGCTAACTATGGCTACACCTTC; clone_size: -; j_call: TRBJ1-2; v_call: TRBV28; d_call: -
cdr3_aa: CASSETTSGRGELFF; cdr3_nt: TGTGCCAGCAGCGAAACCACTAGCGGGAGGGGGGAGCTGTTTTTT; clone_size: once; j_call: TRBJ2-2; v_call: TRBV9; d_call: TRBD2
cdr3_aa: CASSVGQGTYEQYF; cdr3_nt: TGTGCCAGCAGCGTAGGGCAGGGGACGTACGAGCAGTACTTC; clone_size: -; j_call: TRBJ2-7; v_call: TRBV9; d_call: -
cdr3_aa: CASSFAGQGNGYTF; cdr3_nt: TGTGCCAGCAGTTTTGCGGGACAGGGCAATGGCTACACCTTC; clone_size: few; j_call: TRBJ1-2; v_call: TRBV27; d_call: TRBD1
cdr3_aa: CASSYLGGGWAGELFF; cdr3_nt: TGTGCCAGCAGTTACTTGGGCGGGGGTTGGGCCGGGGAGCTGTTTTTT; clone_size: -; j_call: TRBJ2-2; v_call: TRBV6-5; d_call: TRBD2
cdr3_aa: CASSNPVRGHGNTIYF; cdr3_nt: TGCGCCAGCAGCAACCCCGTCAGGGGGCATGGAAACACCATATATTTT; clone_size: -; j_call: TRBJ1-3; v_call: TRBV4-1; d_call: TRBD1
cdr3_aa: CASSIGGSAGETQYF; cdr3_nt: TGTGCCAGTAGTATAGGGGGCAGTGCGGGGGAGACCCAGTACTTC; clone_size: -; j_call: TRBJ2-5; v_call: TRBV19; d_call: -
cdr3_aa: CPTSRDPDSSYEQYF; cdr3_nt: TGTCCCACCAGCAGAGATCCGGACAGTTCCTACGAGCAGTACTTC; clone_size: -; j_call: TRBJ2-7; v_call: TRBV15; d_call: -
cdr3_aa: CASTKTGTGPDTQYF; cdr3_nt: TGTGCCAGCACCAAGACAGGGACTGGCCCAGATACGCAGTATTTT; clone_size: -; j_call: TRBJ2-3; v_call: TRBV9; d_call: -
cdr3_aa: CASSWVSGGSDTQYF; cdr3_nt: TGTGCCAGCAGCTGGGTTAGCGGAGGATCAGATACGCAGTATTTT; clone_size: -; j_call: TRBJ2-3; v_call: TRBV7-3; d_call: -
cdr3_aa: CASSIELNYEQYF; cdr3_nt: TGTGCCAGTAGTATAGAACTGAACTACGAGCAGTACTTC; clone_size: -; j_call: TRBJ2-7; v_call: TRBV19; d_call: -
cdr3_aa: CASSPLSGRVYEQYF; cdr3_nt: TGTGCCAGCAGCCCCCTCAGCGGGAGGGTCTACGAGCAGTACTTC; clone_size: -; j_call: TRBJ2-7; v_call: TRBV14; d_call: TRBD2
cdr3_aa: CASSLADYGYTF; cdr3_nt: TGTGCCAGCAGCTTGGCAGACTATGGCTACACCTTC; clone_size: -; j_call: TRBJ1-2; v_call: TRBV5-6; d_call: -
cdr3_aa: CASSERQASSYEQYF; cdr3_nt: TGTGCCAGCAGTGAAAGACAGGCTAGCTCCTACGAGCAGTACTTC; clone_size: -; j_call: TRBJ2-7; v_call: TRBV2; d_call: -
cdr3_aa: CASSQVWPNTGELFF; cdr3_nt: TGCGCCAGCAGCCAAGTGTGGCCTAACACCGGGGAGCTGTTTTTT; clone_size: -; j_call: TRBJ2-2; v_call: TRBV4-1; d_call: -
cdr3_aa: CASRSGTGGMHTEAFF; cdr3_nt: TGTGCCAGCAGATCCGGGACAGGGGGTATGCACACTGAAGCTTTCTTT; clone_size: once; j_call: TRBJ1-1; v_call: TRBV28; d_call: TRBD1
cdr3_aa: CASRITTSGGYNEQFF; cdr3_nt: TGCGCCAGCCGTATAACAACTAGCGGGGGTTACAATGAGCAGTTCTTC; clone_size: -; j_call: TRBJ2-1; v_call: TRBV4-3; d_call: TRBD2
cdr3_aa: CASNWGGAMNTEAFF; cdr3_nt: TGTGCCAGTAATTGGGGGGGGGCAATGAACACTGAAGCTTTCTTT; clone_size: -; j_call: TRBJ1-1; v_call: TRBV27; d_call: -
cdr3_aa: CASSYDRWYGYTF; cdr3_nt: TGTGCCAGCAGCTATGACAGATGGTATGGCTACACCTTC; clone_size: -; j_call: TRBJ1-2; v_call: TRBV27; d_call: -
cdr3_aa: CASSQDADLDSPLHF; cdr3_nt: TGCGCCAGCAGCCAAGACGCGGATCTTGATTCACCCCTCCACTTT; clone_size: -; j_call: TRBJ1-6; v_call: TRBV4-3; d_call: -
cdr3_aa: CSVVLQGLYEQYF; cdr3_nt: TGCAGCGTTGTTCTGCAGGGGCTGTACGAGCAGTACTTC; clone_size: -; j_call: TRBJ2-7; v_call: TRBV29-1; d_call: -
cdr3_aa: CASSLTGGELFF; cdr3_nt: TGCGCCAGCAGCTTGACAGGCGGGGAGCTGTTTTTT; clone_size: -; j_call: TRBJ2-2; v_call: TRBV5-1; d_call: -
cdr3_aa: CASSRQGFMNTEAFF; cdr3_nt: TGTGCCAGCAGTCGACAGGGTTTCATGAACACTGAAGCTTTCTTT; clone_size: -; j_call: TRBJ1-1; v_call: TRBV27; d_call: TRBD1
cdr3_aa: CASSRDGTLYGYTF; cdr3_nt: TGCGCCAGCAGCCGAGACGGGACTCTCTATGGCTACACCTTC; clone_size: -; j_call: TRBJ1-2; v_call: TRBV4-3; d_call: -
cdr3_aa: CASSKMGRPTEAFF; cdr3_nt: TGTGCCAGCAGCAAGATGGGCCGGCCCACTGAAGCTTTCTTT; clone_size: -; j_call: TRBJ1-1; v_call: TRBV6-5; d_call: -
cdr3_aa: CAISDRQYEQYF; cdr3_nt: TGTGCCATCAGTGATAGACAGTACGAGCAGTACTTC; clone_size: -; j_call: TRBJ2-7; v_call: TRBV10-3; d_call: -
cdr3_aa: CASSPQGLVGETQYF; cdr3_nt: TGTGCCAGCAGTCCCCAGGGACTAGTGGGGGAGACCCAGTACTTC; clone_size: -; j_call: TRBJ2-5; v_call: TRBV28; d_call: TRBD2
cdr3_aa: CASSRHRGLVTEAFF; cdr3_nt: TGCGCCAGCAGCCGCCACAGGGGGCTGGTCACTGAAGCTTTCTTT; clone_size: -; j_call: TRBJ1-1; v_call: TRBV4-1; d_call: TRBD1
cdr3_aa: CASIPQGGQGETQYF; cdr3_nt: TGTGCCAGCATCCCCCAAGGAGGGCAGGGAGAGACCCAGTACTTC; clone_size: -; j_call: TRBJ2-5; v_call: TRBV5-6; d_call: -
cdr3_aa: CASSLVWANTEAFF; cdr3_nt: TGTGCCAGCAGCTTAGTATGGGCGAACACTGAAGCTTTCTTT; clone_size: -; j_call: TRBJ1-1; v_call: TRBV13; d_call: -
cdr3_aa: CASSPGVGEGLETQYF; cdr3_nt: TGCGCCAGCAGCCCGGGGGTAGGGGAGGGATTGGAGACCCAGTACTTC; clone_size: -; j_call: TRBJ2-5; v_call: TRBV4-3; d_call: TRBD2
cdr3_aa: CASSPPDTNEAFF; cdr3_nt: TGTGCCAGCTCCCCACCGGACACCAATGAAGCTTTCTTT; clone_size: -; j_call: TRBJ1-1; v_call: TRBV18; d_call: -
cdr3_aa: CASTPLERSQETQYF; cdr3_nt: TGTGCCAGCACTCCCCTGGAAAGGAGCCAAGAGACCCAGTACTTC; clone_size: -; j_call: TRBJ2-5; v_call: TRBV7-9; d_call: -
cdr3_aa: CASSQGPGPKDTQYF; cdr3_nt: TGTGCCAGCAGCCAAGGGCCAGGCCCCAAAGATACGCAGTATTTT; clone_size: -; j_call: TRBJ2-3; v_call: TRBV14; d_call: -
cdr3_aa: CASSLLGQAVTGELFF; cdr3_nt: TGCGCCAGCAGCTTGCTGGGACAGGCAGTGACCGGGGAGCTGTTTTTT; clone_size: -; j_call: TRBJ2-2; v_call: TRBV5-1; d_call: TRBD1
cdr3_aa: CASSQDYSVGLEAFF; cdr3_nt: TGTGCCAGCAGCCAAGATTATAGTGTTGGACTCGAAGCTTTCTTT; clone_size: once; j_call: TRBJ1-1; v_call: TRBV4-2; d_call: -
cdr3_aa: CASSEVRETQYF; cdr3_nt: TGTGCCAGCAGTGAAGTGCGGGAGACCCAGTACTTC; clone_size: -; j_call: TRBJ2-5; v_call: TRBV2; d_call: -
cdr3_aa: CAISESTRGFYEQYF; cdr3_nt: TGTGCCATCAGTGAGTCGACTCGGGGGTTTTACGAGCAGTACTTC; clone_size: once; j_call: TRBJ2-7; v_call: TRBV10-3; d_call: -
cdr3_aa: CASSPRTGRTEAFF; cdr3_nt: TGTGCCAGCAGTCCGCGGACAGGGCGGACTGAAGCTTTCTTT; clone_size: -; j_call: TRBJ1-1; v_call: TRBV27; d_call: TRBD1
cdr3_aa: CASSYAQGGTEAFF; cdr3_nt: TGTGCCAGCAGTTACGCGCAGGGTGGCACTGAAGCTTTCTTT; clone_size: few; j_call: TRBJ1-1; v_call: TRBV6-5; d_call: -